This TCR beta chain was recorded in a study of T cell changes during pregnancy in multiple sclerosis. The CDR3 totals 15 residues. Germline CDR1 and CDR2: SGDLS and YYNGEE. V lost 0 bases and J lost 4; bases outside the gene matches: 7. TCRdb keeps only in-frame clones here, not all; method: immunoSEQ multiplex PCR. The profile shows 45,000 to 65,000 clones, 92% of them singletons. Source: CD4+ T cells from peripheral blood mononuclear cells, taken in the third trimester of pregnancy. J is TRBJ2-7 and V is TRBV9; 7 bases are a match to TRBD2. This sequence originates from a female donor with multiple sclerosis, enrolled in a pregnancy study. In DNA form, the CDR3 reads TGTGCCAGCAGCGTAGGGGGGGGGAGGAAGTACGAGCAGTACTTC. It codes for CASSVGGGRKYEQYF.